Listed below are T cell receptor beta chains from one sample, sequenced in a study of shared clonotypes between healthy human individuals. Sequencing used immunoSEQ multiplex PCR; TCRdb keeps in-frame clones, though not all of them. Among hundreds of thousands of clones, about 96% were seen once, and the ten largest hold 0.095% to 0.13%. Sequencing was carried out using naive CD8+ T cells sorted from blood. These receptor sequences come from a woman aged 25 to 39 in good health. CDR3s include the opening cysteine and the closing phenylalanine or tryptophan. A D gene is named only where the DNA matches it firmly. Clone sizes are given selectively: once, few, many, or a class where the clone is expanded.

len: 13
abundance: .
d_gene: .
v_gene: TRBV11-2
j_gene: TRBJ2-1
CDR3nt: TGTGCCAGCAGCTTGAGCTCCTACAATGAGCAGTTCTTC
CDR3aa: CASSLSSYNEQFF

len: 14
abundance: .
d_gene: TRBD2
v_gene: TRBV6-5
j_gene: TRBJ2-7
CDR3nt: TGTGCCAGCAGTTACCGGGGGGGATCCTACGAGCAGTACTTC
CDR3aa: CASSYRGGSYEQYF

len: 17
abundance: .
d_gene: TRBD2
v_gene: TRBV5-5
j_gene: TRBJ2-7
CDR3nt: TGTGCCAGCAGCGTAATAACGTCGGAGGTAGCGGGATACGAGCAGTACTTC
CDR3aa: CASSVITSEVAGYEQYF

len: 12
abundance: .
d_gene: .
v_gene: TRBV15
j_gene: TRBJ1-2
CDR3nt: TGTGCCACCAGCAGAGACGGGGATGGCTACACCTTC
CDR3aa: CATSRDGDGYTF

len: 13
abundance: .
d_gene: .
v_gene: TRBV13
j_gene: TRBJ2-2
CDR3nt: TGTGCCAGCAGCTTATTAGGCGGGCGGGAGCTGTTTTTT
CDR3aa: CASSLLGGRELFF

len: 14
abundance: .
d_gene: TRBD1
v_gene: TRBV19
j_gene: TRBJ2-7
CDR3nt: TGTGCCAGTAGTATAGGCGGCAGGGGGCACGAGCAGTACTTC
CDR3aa: CASSIGGRGHEQYF

len: 15
abundance: .
d_gene: TRBD1
v_gene: TRBV2
j_gene: TRBJ2-7
CDR3nt: TGTGCCAGCAGTCCGGGCCGGACAGGGTCATTCGAGCAGTACTTC
CDR3aa: CASSPGRTGSFEQYF

len: 15
abundance: .
d_gene: .
v_gene: TRBV28
j_gene: TRBJ1-1
CDR3nt: TGTGCCAGCAGTCCCCGGGGGTGGGGGAGGACTGAAGCTTTCTTT
CDR3aa: CASSPRGWGRTEAFF

len: 13
abundance: .
d_gene: TRBD2
v_gene: TRBV6-8
j_gene: TRBJ2-3
CDR3nt: TGTGCCAGGGGGACTAGCAATCCAGATACGCAGTATTTT
CDR3aa: CARGTSNPDTQYF

len: 14
abundance: .
d_gene: .
v_gene: TRBV28
j_gene: TRBJ2-7
CDR3nt: TGTGCCAGCAGTACGTTCAGTGGCTCCTACGAGCAGTACTTC
CDR3aa: CASSTFSGSYEQYF

len: 14
abundance: .
d_gene: .
v_gene: TRBV19
j_gene: TRBJ1-6
CDR3nt: TGTGCCAGTAGTATAGATCTAGAGAATTCACCCCTCCACTTT
CDR3aa: CASSIDLENSPLHF

len: 16
abundance: .
d_gene: .
v_gene: TRBV15
j_gene: TRBJ1-4
CDR3nt: TGTGCCACCAGCAGAGATCTTTTGCGGTCTAATGAAAAACTGTTTTTT
CDR3aa: CATSRDLLRSNEKLFF

len: 15
abundance: .
d_gene: .
v_gene: TRBV10-1
j_gene: TRBJ2-1
CDR3nt: TGCGCCAGCAGTGAGTTGGTGGGAAGCTACAATGAGCAGTTCTTC
CDR3aa: CASSELVGSYNEQFF

len: 14
abundance: .
d_gene: TRBD1
v_gene: TRBV7-9
j_gene: TRBJ2-7
CDR3nt: TGTGCCAGCAGCTCCCGGGACAGAGCCTACGAGCAGTACTTC
CDR3aa: CASSSRDRAYEQYF

len: 13
abundance: .
d_gene: .
v_gene: TRBV11-2
j_gene: TRBJ2-7
CDR3nt: TGTGCCAGCAGCTTTGGAACATCCTACGAGCAGTACTTC
CDR3aa: CASSFGTSYEQYF

len: 13
abundance: .
d_gene: .
v_gene: TRBV30
j_gene: TRBJ2-4
CDR3nt: TGTGCCTGGCTGGCAGCTGACAAAAACATTCAGTACTTC
CDR3aa: CAWLAADKNIQYF

len: 17
abundance: .
d_gene: .
v_gene: TRBV19
j_gene: TRBJ1-5
CDR3nt: TGTGCCAGTAGTATAGGTCTTAGGACGCGGGGCAATCAGCCCCAGCATTTT
CDR3aa: CASSIGLRTRGNQPQHF

len: 13
abundance: once
d_gene: .
v_gene: TRBV7-6
j_gene: TRBJ2-1
CDR3nt: TGTGCCAGCAGCAAAGACTGGACGGTCGAGCAGTTCTTC
CDR3aa: CASSKDWTVEQFF

len: 14
abundance: .
d_gene: .
v_gene: TRBV6-5
j_gene: TRBJ2-6
CDR3nt: TGTGCCACCCTCCTGACCCCAGAGGCCAACGTCCTGACTTTC
CDR3aa: CATLLTPEANVLTF

len: 16
abundance: .
d_gene: .
v_gene: TRBV2
j_gene: TRBJ2-3
CDR3nt: TGTGCCGGGCCCCGTCTGGCTAGCGTAAACACAGATACGCAGTATTTT
CDR3aa: CAGPRLASVNTDTQYF

len: 16
abundance: .
d_gene: .
v_gene: TRBV9
j_gene: TRBJ2-3
CDR3nt: TGTGCCAGCAGCGCCGCAGGTGGAGACAACTCAGATACGCAGTATTTT
CDR3aa: CASSAAGGDNSDTQYF

len: 15
abundance: .
d_gene: .
v_gene: TRBV4-1
j_gene: TRBJ2-1
CDR3nt: TGCGCCAGCCGCGATCCTTTCGGATCCGGTGATGAGCAGTTCTTC
CDR3aa: CASRDPFGSGDEQFF

len: 12
abundance: .
d_gene: .
v_gene: TRBV7-8
j_gene: TRBJ2-2
CDR3nt: TGTGCCAGCAGCTCCCTATCCTGGGAGCTGTTTTTT
CDR3aa: CASSSLSWELFF

len: 14
abundance: .
d_gene: .
v_gene: TRBV14
j_gene: TRBJ2-1
CDR3nt: TGTGCCAGCAGCCAAGATTTTGGCGACAATGAGCAGTTCTTC
CDR3aa: CASSQDFGDNEQFF

len: 11
abundance: .
d_gene: .
v_gene: TRBV20-1
j_gene: TRBJ2-5
CDR3nt: TGCAGTGTTCAGTCGTCAGAGACCCAGTACTTC
CDR3aa: CSVQSSETQYF

len: 15
abundance: .
d_gene: .
v_gene: TRBV9
j_gene: TRBJ2-6
CDR3nt: TGTGCCAGCAGCGGTGGCGGCTCTGGGGCCAACGTCCTGACTTTC
CDR3aa: CASSGGGSGANVLTF

len: 17
abundance: .
d_gene: .
v_gene: TRBV28
j_gene: TRBJ1-3
CDR3nt: TGTGCCAGCAGTTTGACCGGGGTCTACATCTCTGGAAACACCATATATTTT
CDR3aa: CASSLTGVYISGNTIYF

len: 14
abundance: .
d_gene: TRBD1
v_gene: TRBV19
j_gene: TRBJ2-7
CDR3nt: TGTGCCAGTAGTATGAGGGACAGGCCATACGAGCAGTACTTC
CDR3aa: CASSMRDRPYEQYF

len: 16
abundance: once
d_gene: .
v_gene: TRBV7-9
j_gene: TRBJ2-1
CDR3nt: TGTGCCAGCAGCGAACCACGCCTGGAATCAGGGGATGGGGAGTTCTTC
CDR3aa: CASSEPRLESGDGEFF

len: 13
abundance: .
d_gene: TRBD1
v_gene: TRBV7-9
j_gene: TRBJ2-5
CDR3nt: TGTGCCAGTACAAACAGGGGTGAGGAGACCCAGTACTTC
CDR3aa: CASTNRGEETQYF

len: 13
abundance: .
d_gene: TRBD2
v_gene: TRBV9
j_gene: TRBJ2-1
CDR3nt: TGTGCCAGCAGCGGGACTAGCGGGAGTGCGCAGTTCTTC
CDR3aa: CASSGTSGSAQFF

len: 15
abundance: .
d_gene: .
v_gene: TRBV6-5
j_gene: TRBJ2-3
CDR3nt: TGTGCCAGCAGTCACGACAGTCACAGCACAGATACGCAGTATTTT
CDR3aa: CASSHDSHSTDTQYF

len: 14
abundance: .
d_gene: .
v_gene: TRBV5-5
j_gene: TRBJ2-7
CDR3nt: TGTGCCAGCAGCTTGGTTATGCCCTCCTACGAGCAGTACTTC
CDR3aa: CASSLVMPSYEQYF

len: 15
abundance: .
d_gene: .
v_gene: TRBV14
j_gene: TRBJ1-1
CDR3nt: TGTGCCAGCAGCCAAGCTCCCGGGGCGGTCACTGAAGCTTTCTTT
CDR3aa: CASSQAPGAVTEAFF

len: 17
abundance: .
d_gene: TRBD2
v_gene: TRBV7-9
j_gene: TRBJ2-1
CDR3nt: TGTGCCAGCAGCTCGCGACTAGCGGGTGCTTCCTACAATGAGCAGTTCTTC
CDR3aa: CASSSRLAGASYNEQFF